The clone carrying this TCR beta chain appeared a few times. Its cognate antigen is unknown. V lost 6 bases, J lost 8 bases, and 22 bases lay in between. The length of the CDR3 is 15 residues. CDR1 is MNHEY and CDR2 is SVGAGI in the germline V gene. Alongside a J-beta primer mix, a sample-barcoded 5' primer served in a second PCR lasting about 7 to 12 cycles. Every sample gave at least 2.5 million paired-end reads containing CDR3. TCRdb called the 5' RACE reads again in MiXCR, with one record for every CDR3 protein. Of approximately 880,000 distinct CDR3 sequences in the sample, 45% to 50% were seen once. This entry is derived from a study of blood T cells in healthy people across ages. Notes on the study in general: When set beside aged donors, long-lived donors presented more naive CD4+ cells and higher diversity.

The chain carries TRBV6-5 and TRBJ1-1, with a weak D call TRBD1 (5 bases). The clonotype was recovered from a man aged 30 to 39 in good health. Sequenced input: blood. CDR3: CASSYWGKRTTEAFF. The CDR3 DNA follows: TGTGCCAGCAGCTATTGGGGCAAAAGGACAACAGAAGCTTTCTTT.